This T cell receptor (beta chain) was recorded in a study of CD8+ T cells in alopecia areata. Study conclusions and caveats: Among the cells sequenced in scalp samples are also the resident alphabeta T cells of normal skin.

About this clone: The antigen is unknown.

Germline trimming cut 3 bases from V and 1 base from J; bases unmatched to any gene: 3. The germline V gene has CDR1 SGDLS and CDR2 YYNGEE. This CDR3 has 15 amino acids. Sequencing used cDNA as its template, made by extracting RNA and reverse transcribing it. The data were produced by immunoSEQ multiplex PCR, yet TCRdb's version contains in-frame clones alone and is incomplete. Here the sample spans 140,000 to 150,000 clones, over 70% being singletons. V is TRBV9 and J is TRBJ2-2; the match to TRBD1 covers 7 bases. This TCR was sampled from a human donor with alopecia areata. The sample was CD8+ T cells sorted from blood, taken at week 0. CDR3 residues: CASSETGVNTGELFF. The CDR3 bases are TGTGCCAGCAGCGAAACAGGGGTGAACACCGGGGAGCTGTTTTTT.